This T cell receptor beta chain came from a study of neurological immune-mediated disorders. Whole-study findings and limits: Phylogenetic grouping assigned the repertoires of 18 of 34 multiple sclerosis patients to a single related-CDR3 cluster, representing a possible signature. The most TCR clonal expansion was seen in HTLV-1-associated myelopathy, and the least was seen in multiple sclerosis, which fell below healthy controls.

This clonotype occurred many times. What it binds is not known. Source material was 2 million unsorted PBMCs, stored at -80 °C in RNAlater. The authors made cDNA by 5'RACE with 10-nucleotide random UMIs. TCRdb processed the 5' RACE reads anew with MiXCR; each CDR3 protein has one entry. This table holds 35,000 to 50,000 distinct CDR3 sequences, around 2.5% found once. Looked up from germline, CDR1 is SGHDT and CDR2 is YYEEEE. The CDR3 extends over 14 amino acids. Deletions cut 4 bases from V and 5 bases from J, with 15 bases between. V usage is TRBV5-6 and J usage is TRBJ1-1; TRBD1 is a possible D gene (5 bases). Specimen: PBMCs. The origin of this receptor is a man between 50 and 59 years old with multiple sclerosis. The CDR3 region has the DNA TGTGCCAGCAGCCTCTGGGGGGGATGGACTGAAGCTTTCTTT. Its translation: CASSLWGGWTEAFF.